The source of this T cell receptor beta chain is a study of blood T cell repertoires in COVID-19. For the study at large: COVID-19 samples, acute and convalescent, were from the United States, Italy and Spain. Sources were T cells, B-cell-depleted T cells, or PBMCs; the material itself was cDNA or gDNA.

CDR1 and CDR2 from the germline V gene are WSHSY and SAAADI. CDR3 length: 15 residues. Between the trimmed V and J ends, which lost 0 bases and 0 bases, there was a span of 8 bases. Per the authors' pipeline: Scientists estimated how many nucleated cells there were by amplifying reference gene primers. Libraries were prepared by immunoSEQ multiplex PCR; TCRdb keeps only in-frame clonotypes and omits some of them. V, J and clone size are taken as reported in that table, and D and trimming were inferred from the DNA itself. This table holds roughly 250,000 clones, 85% found once. This clone was recorded a few times.

The receptor's source is a woman aged 60-70 years with active or convalescent COVID-19. The chain recombines TRBV10-2 with TRBJ1-1; D gene uncertain. Sequencing was carried out using peripheral blood. The CDR3 is CASSESSGMNTEAFF. As DNA, the CDR3 is TGCGCCAGCAGTGAGTCTTCGGGGATGAACACTGAAGCTTTCTTT.